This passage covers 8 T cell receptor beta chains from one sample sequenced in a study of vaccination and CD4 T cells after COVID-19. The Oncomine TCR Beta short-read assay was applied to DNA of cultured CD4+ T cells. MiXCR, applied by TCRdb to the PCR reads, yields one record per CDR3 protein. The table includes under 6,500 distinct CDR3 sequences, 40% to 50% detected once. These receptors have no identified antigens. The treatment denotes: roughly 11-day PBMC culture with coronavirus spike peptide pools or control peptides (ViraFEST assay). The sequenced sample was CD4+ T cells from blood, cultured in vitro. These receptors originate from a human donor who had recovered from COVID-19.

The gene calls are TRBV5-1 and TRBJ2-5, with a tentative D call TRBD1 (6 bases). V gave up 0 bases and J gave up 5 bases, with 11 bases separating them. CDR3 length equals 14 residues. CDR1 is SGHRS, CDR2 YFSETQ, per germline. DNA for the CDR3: TGCGCCAGCAGCTTGGGCAGGGGCGGGGAGACCCAGTACTTC. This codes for CASSLGRGGETQYF.

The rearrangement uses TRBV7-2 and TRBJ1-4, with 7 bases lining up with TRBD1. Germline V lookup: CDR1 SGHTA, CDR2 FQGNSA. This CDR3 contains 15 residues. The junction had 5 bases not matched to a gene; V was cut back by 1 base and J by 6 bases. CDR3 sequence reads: CASSLDMTGYEKLFF. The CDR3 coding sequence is TGTGCCAGCAGCTTAGATATGACAGGGTATGAAAAACTGTTTTTT.

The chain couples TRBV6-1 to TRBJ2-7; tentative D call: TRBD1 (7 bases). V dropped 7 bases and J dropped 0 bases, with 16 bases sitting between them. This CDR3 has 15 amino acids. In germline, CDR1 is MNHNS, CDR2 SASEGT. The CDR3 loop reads CASTAGGRSSYEQYF. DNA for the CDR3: TGTGCCAGCACGGCAGGGGGGCGGAGCTCCTACGAGCAGTACTTC.

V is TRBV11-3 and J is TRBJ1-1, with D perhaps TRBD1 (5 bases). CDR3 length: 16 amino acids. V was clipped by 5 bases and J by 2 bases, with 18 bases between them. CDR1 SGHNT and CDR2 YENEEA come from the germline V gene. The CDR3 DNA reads TGTGCCAGCAGCCGTGCAACAGGACGGATCAACACTGAAGCTTTCTTT. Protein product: CASSRATGRINTEAFF.

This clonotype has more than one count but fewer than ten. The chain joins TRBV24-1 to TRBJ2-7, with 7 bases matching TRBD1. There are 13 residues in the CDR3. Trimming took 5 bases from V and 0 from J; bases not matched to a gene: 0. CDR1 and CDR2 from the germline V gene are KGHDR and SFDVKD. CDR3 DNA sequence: TGTGCCACCAGTGGGGACAGCTCCTACGAGCAGTACTTC. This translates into CATSGDSSYEQYF.

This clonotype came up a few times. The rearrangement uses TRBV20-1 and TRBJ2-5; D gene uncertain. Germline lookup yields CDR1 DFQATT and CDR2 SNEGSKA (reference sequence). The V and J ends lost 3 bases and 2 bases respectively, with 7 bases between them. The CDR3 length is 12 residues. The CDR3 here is CSASNVQETQYF. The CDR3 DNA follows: TGCAGTGCTAGTAACGTGCAAGAGACCCAGTACTTC.

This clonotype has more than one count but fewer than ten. The CDR3 sequence is CASGLVPARVLDRVNSPLHF. The CDR3 DNA sequence: TGTGCTAGTGGTTTGGTACCGGCCCGAGTCTTAGACAGGGTTAATTCACCCCTCCACTTT. This chain connects TRBV12-5 to TRBJ1-6; 7 nucleotides match TRBD1. The V gene end was trimmed by 0 bases and the J gene end by 6 bases; junction bases not matched to a gene: 17. The CDR3 length is 20 residues. Germline V gene data show CDR1 as LGHNT and CDR2 as FRNRAP.

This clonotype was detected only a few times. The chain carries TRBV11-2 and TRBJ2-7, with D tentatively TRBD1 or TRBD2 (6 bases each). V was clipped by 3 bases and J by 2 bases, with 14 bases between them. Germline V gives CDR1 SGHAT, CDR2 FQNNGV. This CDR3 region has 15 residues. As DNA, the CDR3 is TGTGCCAGCAGCTTCGGGGGCTCCAAACCCTACGAGCAGTACTTC. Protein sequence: CASSFGGSKPYEQYF.